The entry that follows covers one TCR beta chain sequence. The antigen is unknown. These data come from a study of response to subunit inactivated influenza vaccine. Overall study results and limits: There was a suggestion from the authors that each seasonal influenza vaccination recruits few new T cells.

TCRdb recomputed calls from the RT-PCR reads with MiXCR, one row per CDR3 protein. This table has under 800,000 distinct CDR3 sequences, about 15% appearing once. Specimen: PBMCs from blood, collected less than 15 days before vaccination. The sequence came from a man aged 45-65 years who received an inactivated influenza vaccine.

The CDR3 DNA reads as TGTGCCAGTAGTATGGGTTCTGTCGGTACCTACGAGCAGTACTTC. Amino acid sequence: CASSMGSVGTYEQYF. The V and J genes are TRBV19 and TRBJ2-7; D is undetermined. V was shortened by 3 bases and J by 2 bases, with 14 bases between the two germline ends. Germline assignment: CDR1 LNHDA and CDR2 SQIVND (reference sequence). The CDR3 covers 15 residues. The full variable domain, completed using reference TRBV19 and TRBJ2-7, is DGGITQSPKYLFRKEGQNVTLSCEQNLNHDAMYWYRQDPGQGLRLIYYSQIVNDFQKGDIAEGYSVSREKKESFPLTVTSAQKNPTAFYLCASSMGSVGTYEQYFGPGTRLTVT.